The sequence of this T cell receptor beta chain was determined in a study of CD8+ T cells in alopecia areata. On the study more broadly: Tofacitinib therapy took 6 to 18 months; 6 months off drug came after. Severity was scored as percentage of affected scalp area in treated patients. Study-wide findings and caveats: Scalp clonality decreased significantly with tofacitinib, and so did expanded CD8+ clones among the top 100. Greater clonality was observed in lesional scalp samples, especially alopecia totalis/universalis, versus normal scalp.

Sequencing templates came from extracted RNA that was reverse transcribed into cDNA. Sequenced by immunoSEQ multiplex PCR; TCRdb stores in-frame clones only, minus some. The sample lists 180,000 or so clones; around 49% were seen once. The CDR3 is 13 amino acids. Per the germline V gene, CDR1 is SQVTM and CDR2 is ANQGSEA. A note on this clone: What it binds is unknown. Other DNA sequences within the sample encode an identical CDR3.

As to treatment: oral pan-JAK inhibitor, 5-10 mg twice daily. The chain has TRBV29-1 and TRBJ2-7; D unresolved. The source was CD8+ T cells sorted from blood, collected around week 52, from a patient treated with tofacitinib. This clonotype originated in a human donor with alopecia areata. As DNA, the CDR3 is TGCAGTGCCGAGAGGCTCCAGGACTACGAGCAGTACTTC. Its protein is CSAERLQDYEQYF.